These 2 T cell receptor beta chains came from one sample sequenced in a study of technical replicates of blood from several donors. The method was immunoSEQ multiplex PCR; TCRdb's version includes in-frame clones alone and lacks a portion of them. The sample yields some 67,000 clones, roughly 98% seen once. Sequenced sample: T cells isolated from PBMCs. All receptors come from a human donor in good health.

The chain carries TRBV6-5 and TRBJ2-1; possible D gene TRBD2, 5 bases. CDR1 is MNHEY, CDR2 SVGAGI, per germline. The CDR3 is 13 residues long. Trimming left V 6 bases short and J 9 bases short, with 15 bases between. In DNA form, the CDR3 reads TGTGCCAGCAGCCTAATGACCGCGGGTGAGCAGTTCTTC. Translated, it gives CASSLMTAGEQFF.

The V and J genes are TRBV4-2 and TRBJ2-7; 8 positions agree with TRBD2. J gave up 1 base and V 6 bases, and 5 bases lay outside the gene matches. This CDR3 region has 14 residues. CDR1 is LGHNA, CDR2 YNFKEQ, per germline. CDR3: CASRLSGTSYEQYF. CDR3 DNA: TGTGCCAGCAGGCTTAGCGGGACTTCCTACGAGCAGTACTTC.